Listed below are T cell receptor beta chains from one sample, sequenced in a study of shared clonotypes between healthy human individuals. Method: immunoSEQ multiplex PCR; TCRdb's copy keeps in-frame clones and lacks some. The top ten hold approximately 0.52% of the sample, which has about 1.1 million clones, 70% to 80% seen once. Material for sequencing was memory CD4+ T cells from PBMCs. The receptor set was obtained from a man younger than 30 in good health. Some clones in this sample may be carry-over from other donors' samples. CDR3s include the opening cysteine and the closing phenylalanine or tryptophan. A D gene is named only where the DNA matches it firmly. A row's size may be missing; if present it is once, few, many or a size class.

clone size	D gene	V gene	J gene	CDR3 protein	CDR3 DNA
-	TRBD2	TRBV7-8	TRBJ2-7	CASSAGSGSFVYVYEQYF	TGTGCCAGCAGCGCGGGTAGCGGGAGTTTCGTTTACGTCTACGAGCAGTACTTC
-	-	TRBV29-1	TRBJ1-1	CSVEGRAMNTEAFF	TGCAGCGTTGAAGGGAGGGCGATGAACACTGAAGCTTTCTTT
-	-	TRBV5-1	TRBJ2-5	CASSQQPPSETQYF	TGCGCCAGCAGCCAACAACCTCCTTCAGAGACCCAGTACTTC
-	-	TRBV5-4	TRBJ1-2	CASSPRDTWGGYTF	TGTGCCAGCAGCCCCCGGGACACCTGGGGAGGCTACACCTTC
-	-	TRBV21-1	TRBJ2-2	CASAGTRNTGELFF	TGTGCCAGCGCCGGGACTAGAAACACCGGGGAGCTGTTTTTT
-	TRBD2	TRBV14	TRBJ2-1	CASSQEAGLRYNEQFF	TGTGCCAGCAGCCAAGAAGCGGGACTACGCTACAATGAGCAGTTCTTC
-	-	TRBV18	TRBJ2-1	CASSPTDNEQFF	TGTGCCAGCTCACCTACAGACAATGAGCAGTTCTTC
-	-	TRBV4-1	TRBJ2-7	CASSLGPTLYEQYF	TGCGCCAGCAGCCTGGGCCCCACCCTCTACGAGCAGTACTTC
once	-	TRBV7-2	TRBJ1-2	CASSLVGGDYGYTF	TGTGCCAGCAGCTTAGTAGGGGGAGACTATGGCTACACCTTC
-	-	TRBV7-9	TRBJ1-2	CASSAQGSSYGYTF	TGTGCCAGCAGCGCACAGGGCTCTAGCTATGGCTACACCTTC
few	-	TRBV6-1	TRBJ1-2	CASSAGYLVGYTF	TGTGCCAGCAGTGCGGGTTATCTGGTCGGCTACACCTTC
-	TRBD1	TRBV28	TRBJ2-7	CASSQNTGGDYEQYF	TGTGCCAGCAGTCAGAATACAGGGGGCGACTACGAGCAGTACTTC
once	-	TRBV5-1	TRBJ2-1	CASREEESSYNEQFF	TGCGCCAGCAGGGAAGAGGAGAGCTCCTACAATGAGCAGTTCTTC
-	-	TRBV9	TRBJ1-3	CASSVAPAPGNTIYF	TGTGCCAGCAGCGTAGCACCCGCCCCTGGAAACACCATATATTTT
-	TRBD1	TRBV4-3	TRBJ1-4	CASSQGQNNEKLFF	TGCGCCAGCAGCCAGGGACAGAATAATGAAAAACTGTTTTTT
-	TRBD1	TRBV29-1	TRBJ1-2	CSPKGQKDGYTF	TGCAGCCCAAAGGGACAGAAGGATGGCTACACCTTC
-	TRBD2	TRBV5-1	TRBJ2-1	CASSNLAGTYNEQFF	TGCGCCAGCAGCAACCTAGCGGGGACCTACAATGAGCAGTTCTTC
-	-	TRBV13	TRBJ2-3	CASRYPGADTQYF	TGTGCCAGCAGATACCCCGGGGCAGATACGCAGTATTTT
-	-	TRBV10-3	TRBJ2-1	CAISESYNEQFF	TGTGCCATCAGTGAGTCCTACAATGAGCAGTTCTTC
once	TRBD1	TRBV7-9	TRBJ1-4	CASSRGTATNEKLFF	TGTGCCAGCAGCCGGGGGACAGCAACTAATGAAAAACTGTTTTTT
-	-	TRBV7-3	TRBJ2-2	CASSLNANTGELFF	TGTGCCAGCAGCTTAAACGCGAACACCGGGGAGCTGTTTTTT
-	-	TRBV11-1	TRBJ2-5	CASSLVVGQETQYF	TGTGCCAGCAGCTTAGTCGTTGGCCAAGAGACCCAGTACTTC
many	-	TRBV9	TRBJ2-1	CASSVAKRRYNEQFF	TGTGCCAGCAGCGTAGCGAAGCGTCGTTACAATGAGCAGTTCTTC
-	-	TRBV19	TRBJ2-3	CASSIGRIYTDTQYF	TGTGCCAGTAGTATAGGGCGGATTTACACAGATACGCAGTATTTT
-	-	TRBV2	TRBJ2-3	CASLYADTQYF	TGTGCCAGCCTTTATGCAGATACGCAGTATTTT
once	TRBD2	TRBV7-8	TRBJ2-7	CASSFLAESSYEQYF	TGTGCCAGCAGCTTCCTAGCGGAAAGCTCCTACGAGCAGTACTTC
few	-	TRBV6-1	TRBJ1-2	CASSEMTWGYTF	TGTGCCAGCAGTGAAATGACGTGGGGCTACACCTTC
few	-	TRBV27	TRBJ1-2	CASSLSVLNYGYTF	TGTGCCAGCAGTTTATCGGTCCTTAACTATGGCTACACCTTC
-	TRBD2	TRBV5-4	TRBJ2-3	CASSLALAGASTDTQYF	TGTGCCAGCAGCTTGGCTCTAGCGGGAGCTAGCACAGATACGCAGTATTTT
-	-	TRBV2	TRBJ1-1	CASSGEQVTEAFF	TGTGCCAGCAGCGGCGAACAGGTCACTGAAGCTTTCTTT
-	-	TRBV10-1	TRBJ2-2	CASRDSEGELFF	TGCGCCAGCAGGGATAGCGAAGGGGAGCTGTTTTTT
few	-	TRBV18	TRBJ2-7	CASSPDTGANYEQYF	TGTGCCAGCTCACCGGACACGGGGGCCAACTACGAGCAGTACTTC
-	-	TRBV9	TRBJ2-1	CASSVGGSNNEQFF	TGTGCCAGCAGCGTAGGGGGCTCAAACAATGAGCAGTTCTTC
-	TRBD2	TRBV7-9	TRBJ2-1	CASSPSEAGGYNEQFF	TGTGCCAGCAGCCCGAGCGAAGCGGGAGGTTACAATGAGCAGTTCTTC
-	TRBD2	TRBV11-3	TRBJ2-3	CASSLVPGLPTDTQYF	TGTGCCAGCAGCTTAGTACCGGGACTACCTACAGATACGCAGTATTTT